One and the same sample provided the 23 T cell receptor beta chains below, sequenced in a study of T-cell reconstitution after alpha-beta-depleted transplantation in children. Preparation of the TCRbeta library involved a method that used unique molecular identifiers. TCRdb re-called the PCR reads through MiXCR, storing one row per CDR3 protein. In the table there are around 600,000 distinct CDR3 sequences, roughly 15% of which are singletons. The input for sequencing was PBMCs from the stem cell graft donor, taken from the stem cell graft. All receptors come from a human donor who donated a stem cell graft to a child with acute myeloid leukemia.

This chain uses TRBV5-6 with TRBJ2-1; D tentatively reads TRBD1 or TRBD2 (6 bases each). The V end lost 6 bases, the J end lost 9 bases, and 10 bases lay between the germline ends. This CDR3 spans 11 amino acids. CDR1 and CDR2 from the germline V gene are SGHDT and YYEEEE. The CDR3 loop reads CASIGGSEQFF. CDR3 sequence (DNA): TGTGCCAGCATAGGGGGGAGTGAGCAGTTCTTC.

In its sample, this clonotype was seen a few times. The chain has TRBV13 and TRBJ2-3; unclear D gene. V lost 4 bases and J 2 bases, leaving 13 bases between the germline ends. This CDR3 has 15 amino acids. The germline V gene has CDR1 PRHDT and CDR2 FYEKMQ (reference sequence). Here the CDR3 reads CASSSNEVYTDTQYF. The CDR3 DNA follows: TGTGCCAGCAGCTCGAACGAGGTATACACAGATACGCAGTATTTT. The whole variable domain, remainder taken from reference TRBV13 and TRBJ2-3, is AAGVIQSPRHLIKEKRETATLKCYPIPRHDTVYWYQQGPGQDPQFLISFYEKMQSDKGSIPDRFSAQQFSDYHSELNMSSLELGDSALYFCASSSNEVYTDTQYFGPGTRLTVL.

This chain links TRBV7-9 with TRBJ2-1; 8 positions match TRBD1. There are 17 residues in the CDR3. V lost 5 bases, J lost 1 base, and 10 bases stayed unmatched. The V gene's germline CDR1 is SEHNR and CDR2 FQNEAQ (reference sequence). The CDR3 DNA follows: TGTGCCAGCAGCCTCCTCCCGGGACAGGTTTCCTACAATGAGCAGTTCTTC. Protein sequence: CASSLLPGQVSYNEQFF.

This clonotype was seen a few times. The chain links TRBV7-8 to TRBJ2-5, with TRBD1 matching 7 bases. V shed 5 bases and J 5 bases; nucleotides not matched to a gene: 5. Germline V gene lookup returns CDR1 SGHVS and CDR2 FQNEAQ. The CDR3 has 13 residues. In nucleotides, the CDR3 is TGTGCCAGCAGCCGTAGGGGGCTGGAGACCCAGTACTTC. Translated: CASSRRGLETQYF.

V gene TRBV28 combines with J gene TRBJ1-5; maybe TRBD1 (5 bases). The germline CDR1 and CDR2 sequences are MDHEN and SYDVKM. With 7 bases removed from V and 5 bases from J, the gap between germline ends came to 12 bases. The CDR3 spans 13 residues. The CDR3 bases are TGTGCCAGCACCGCAGGGACCTATCAGCCCCAGCATTTT. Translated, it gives CASTAGTYQPQHF.

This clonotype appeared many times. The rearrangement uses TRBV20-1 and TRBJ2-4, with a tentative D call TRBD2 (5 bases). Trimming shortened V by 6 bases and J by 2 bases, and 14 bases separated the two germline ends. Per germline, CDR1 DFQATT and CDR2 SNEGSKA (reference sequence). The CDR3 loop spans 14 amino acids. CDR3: CSAPPGTTKNIQYF. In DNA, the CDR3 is TGCAGTGCCCCGCCGGGAACTACCAAAAACATTCAGTACTTC.

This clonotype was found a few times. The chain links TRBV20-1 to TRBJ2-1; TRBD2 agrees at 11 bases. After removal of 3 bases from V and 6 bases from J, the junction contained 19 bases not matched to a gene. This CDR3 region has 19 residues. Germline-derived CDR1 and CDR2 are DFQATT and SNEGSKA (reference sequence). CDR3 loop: CSASFSFLTSGSPRNEQFF. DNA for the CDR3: TGCAGTGCTAGTTTTTCTTTTTTAACTAGCGGGAGTCCACGCAATGAGCAGTTCTTC.

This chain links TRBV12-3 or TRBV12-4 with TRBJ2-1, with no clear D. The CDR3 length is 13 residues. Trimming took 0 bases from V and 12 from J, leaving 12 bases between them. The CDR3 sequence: CASSLAASSRQFF. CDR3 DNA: TGTGCCAGCAGTTTAGCGGCTTCCTCTCGGCAGTTCTTC.

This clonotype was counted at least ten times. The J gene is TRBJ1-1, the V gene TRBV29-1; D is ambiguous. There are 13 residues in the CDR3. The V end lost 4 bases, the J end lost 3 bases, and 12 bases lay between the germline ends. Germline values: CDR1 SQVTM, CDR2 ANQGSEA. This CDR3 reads CSVVPRKDTEAFF. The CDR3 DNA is TGCAGCGTTGTCCCGAGGAAGGACACTGAAGCTTTCTTT.

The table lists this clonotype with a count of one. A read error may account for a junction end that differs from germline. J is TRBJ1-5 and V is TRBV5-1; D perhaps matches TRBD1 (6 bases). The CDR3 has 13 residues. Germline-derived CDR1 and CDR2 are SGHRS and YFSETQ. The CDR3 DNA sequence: TGCGCCAGCAGCTTGGGGGGAGGACAGCCCCAGCGTTTT. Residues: CASSLGGGQPQRF. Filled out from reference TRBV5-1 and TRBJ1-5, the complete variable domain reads KAGVTQTPRYLIKTRGQQVTLSCSPISGHRSVSWYQQTPGQGLQFLFEYFSETQRNKGNFPGRFSGRQFSNSRSEMNVSTLELGDSALYLCASSLGGGQPQRFGDGTRLSIL.

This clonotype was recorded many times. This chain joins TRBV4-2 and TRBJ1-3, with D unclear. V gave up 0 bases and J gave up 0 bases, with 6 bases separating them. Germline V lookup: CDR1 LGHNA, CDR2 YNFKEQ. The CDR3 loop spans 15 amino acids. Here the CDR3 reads CASSQDMYSGNTIYF. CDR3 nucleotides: TGTGCCAGCAGCCAAGATATGTACTCTGGAAACACCATATATTTT.

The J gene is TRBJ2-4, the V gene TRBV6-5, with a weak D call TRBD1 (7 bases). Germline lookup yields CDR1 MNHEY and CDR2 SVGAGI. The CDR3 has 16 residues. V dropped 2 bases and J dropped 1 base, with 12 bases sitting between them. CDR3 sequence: CASSYRPGGAKNIQYF. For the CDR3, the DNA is TGTGCCAGCAGTTACCGGCCAGGGGGGGCCAAAAACATTCAGTACTTC.

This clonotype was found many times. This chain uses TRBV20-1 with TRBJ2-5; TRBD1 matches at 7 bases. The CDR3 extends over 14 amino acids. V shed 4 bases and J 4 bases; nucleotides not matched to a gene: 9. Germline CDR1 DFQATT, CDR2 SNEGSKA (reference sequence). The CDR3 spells CSATGTVARETQYF. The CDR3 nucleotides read TGCAGTGCTACAGGGACAGTGGCAAGAGAGACCCAGTACTTC.

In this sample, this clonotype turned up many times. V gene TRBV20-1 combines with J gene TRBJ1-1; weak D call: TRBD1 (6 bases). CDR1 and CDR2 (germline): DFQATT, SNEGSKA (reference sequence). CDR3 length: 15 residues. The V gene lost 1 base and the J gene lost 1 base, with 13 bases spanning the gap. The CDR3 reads CSARGARGQNTEAFF. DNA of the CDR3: TGCAGTGCTAGAGGTGCGCGGGGGCAGAACACTGAAGCTTTCTTT.

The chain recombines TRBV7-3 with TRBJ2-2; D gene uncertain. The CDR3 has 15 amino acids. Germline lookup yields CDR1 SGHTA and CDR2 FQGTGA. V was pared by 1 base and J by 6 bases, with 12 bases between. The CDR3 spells CASSLKGWQAGELFF. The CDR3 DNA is TGTGCCAGCAGCTTAAAAGGCTGGCAGGCCGGGGAGCTGTTTTTT. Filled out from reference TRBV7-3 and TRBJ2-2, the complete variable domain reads GAGVSQTPSNKVTEKGKYVELRCDPISGHTALYWYRQSLGQGPEFLIYFQGTGAADDSGLPNDRFFAVRPEGSVSTLKIQRTERGDSAVYLCASSLKGWQAGELFFGEGSRLTVL.

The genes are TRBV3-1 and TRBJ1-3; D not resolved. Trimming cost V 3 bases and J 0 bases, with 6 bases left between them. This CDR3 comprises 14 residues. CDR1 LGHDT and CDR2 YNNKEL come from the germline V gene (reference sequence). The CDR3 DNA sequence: TGTGCCAGCAGCCACACGGACTCTGGAAACACCATATATTTT. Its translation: CASSHTDSGNTIYF.

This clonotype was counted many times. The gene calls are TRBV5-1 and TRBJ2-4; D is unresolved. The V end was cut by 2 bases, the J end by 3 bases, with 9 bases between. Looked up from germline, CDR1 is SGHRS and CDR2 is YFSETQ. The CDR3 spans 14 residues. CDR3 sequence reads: CASSLGINKNIQYF. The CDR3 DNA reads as TGCGCCAGCAGCTTAGGCATAAACAAAAACATTCAGTACTTC.

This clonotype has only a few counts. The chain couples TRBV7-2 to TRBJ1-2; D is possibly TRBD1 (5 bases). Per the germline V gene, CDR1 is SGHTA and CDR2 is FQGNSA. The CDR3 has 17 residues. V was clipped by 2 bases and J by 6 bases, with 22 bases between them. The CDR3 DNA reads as TGTGCCAGCAGCTTATCAGCCAGGGCCTCGACTCCCCATGGCTACACCTTC. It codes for CASSLSARASTPHGYTF.

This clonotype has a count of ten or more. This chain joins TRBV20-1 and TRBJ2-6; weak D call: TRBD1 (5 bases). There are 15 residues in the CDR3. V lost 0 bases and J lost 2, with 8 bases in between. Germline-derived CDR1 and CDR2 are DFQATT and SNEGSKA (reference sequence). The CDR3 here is CSARERGTGANVLTF. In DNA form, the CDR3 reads TGCAGTGCTAGAGAAAGGGGCACTGGGGCCAACGTCCTGACTTTC.

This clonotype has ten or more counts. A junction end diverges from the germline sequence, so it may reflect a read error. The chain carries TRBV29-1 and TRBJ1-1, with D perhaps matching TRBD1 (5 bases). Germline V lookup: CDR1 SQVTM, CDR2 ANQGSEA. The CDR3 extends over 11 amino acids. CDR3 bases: TGCAGCGTCCGGGGGGTGGCTGAAACTTTCTTT. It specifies CSVRGVAETFF.

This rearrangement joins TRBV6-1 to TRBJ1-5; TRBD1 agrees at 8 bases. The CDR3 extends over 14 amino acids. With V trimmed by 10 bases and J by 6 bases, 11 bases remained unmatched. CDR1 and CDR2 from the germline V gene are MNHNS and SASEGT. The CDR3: CATSPGQGRQPQHF. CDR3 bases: TGTGCCACCTCCCCCGGACAGGGTCGTCAGCCCCAGCATTTT.

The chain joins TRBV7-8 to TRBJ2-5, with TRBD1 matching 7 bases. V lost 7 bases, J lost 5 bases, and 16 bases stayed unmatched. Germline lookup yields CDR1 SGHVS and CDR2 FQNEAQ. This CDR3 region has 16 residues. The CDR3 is CASTQGVTSKWETQYF. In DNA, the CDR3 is TGTGCCAGCACCCAGGGGGTGACATCGAAGTGGGAGACCCAGTACTTC. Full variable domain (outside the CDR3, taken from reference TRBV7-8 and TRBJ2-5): GAGVSQSPRYKVAKRGQDVALRCDPISGHVSLFWYQQALGQGPEFLTYFQNEAQLDKSGLPSDRFFAERPEGSVSTLKIQRTQQEDSAVYLCASTQGVTSKWETQYFGPGTRLLVL.

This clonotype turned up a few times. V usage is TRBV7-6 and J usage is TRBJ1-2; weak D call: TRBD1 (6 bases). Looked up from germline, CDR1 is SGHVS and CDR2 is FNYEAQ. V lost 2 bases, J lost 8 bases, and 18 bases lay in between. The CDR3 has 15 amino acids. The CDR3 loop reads CASSLLTGGTRGYTF. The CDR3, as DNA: TGTGCCAGCAGCTTATTAACCGGTGGGACACGGGGCTACACCTTC.